The 31 T cell receptor beta chains below all came from one sample that was sequenced in a study of molecular identifiers for immune sequencing clone quantification. Using its own MiXCR run on the PCR reads, TCRdb lists one record per CDR3 protein. The table lists about 640,000 distinct CDR3 sequences, just under 20% of them singletons. The sample comprised naive CD8+ T cells from blood, with Jurkat cell RNA spiked in. As for subset: FACS-sorted CD8+CD4-CCR7+CD45RA+ naive T cells. These receptors all come from a human donor in good health. Some libraries in this study had Jurkat cell RNA spiked in.

As regards this clonotype: A much larger clone lies a single base off, so this may be a read error. The chain recombines TRBV4-3 with TRBJ2-7; the D gene could be TRBD1 or TRBD2 (5 bases each). Trimming removed 4 bases from V and 9 bases from J, with 19 bases in between. Germline V gene data show CDR1 as LGHNA and CDR2 as YSLEER. The CDR3 has 14 residues. The CDR3 nucleotides read TGCGCCAGCAGCCCCCGAGGGACGGGCAACGGGCAGTACTTC. It translates to CASSPRGTGNGQYF.

In its sample, this clonotype was seen a few times. This chain uses TRBV9 with TRBJ2-2, with D tentatively TRBD1 (5 bases). The germline V gene has CDR1 SGDLS and CDR2 YYNGEE. Trimming pared 3 bases from V and 6 bases from J, leaving 12 bases between. This CDR3 contains 14 residues. The CDR3: CASSANIRAGELFF. CDR3 nucleotides: TGTGCCAGCAGCGCCAATATCAGGGCCGGGGAGCTGTTTTTT.

This clonotype was counted at least ten times. The chain has TRBV4-3 and TRBJ2-2; 9 bases are a match to TRBD1. CDR3 length equals 17 residues. V dropped 1 base and J dropped 5; count of bases not matched to a gene: 8. CDR1 is LGHNA and CDR2 is YSLEER in the germline V gene. The CDR3 protein is CASSQGAGTGNTGELFF. The CDR3 DNA is TGCGCCAGCAGCCAAGGGGCCGGGACAGGGAATACCGGGGAGCTGTTTTTT.

About this clonotype itself: It may be a read error: a sequence one base away is much more abundant. This rearrangement joins TRBV4-1 to TRBJ1-1, with 10 positions matching TRBD1. Germline CDR1 MGHRA, CDR2 YSYEKL. Trimming cost V 4 bases and J 5 bases; bases outside gene matches: 16. The CDR3 runs 18 residues. The CDR3 coding sequence is TGCGCCAGCAGCCCTACCGGGACAGGGGCACGAGGGAATACTGAAGCTTTCTTT. Translated, it gives CASSPTGTGARGNTEAFF.

As concerns this clonotype: This may be a read error, as it is one base from a much larger clone. The chain carries TRBV3-1 and TRBJ2-7, with 7 bases aligning to TRBD2. CDR3 length: 15 amino acids. V lost 1 base to trimming and J lost 9 bases; unmatched junction nucleotides: 12. CDR1 and CDR2 (germline): LGHDT, YNNKEL (reference sequence). The CDR3 region has the DNA TGTGCCAGCAGCCAAGGTTTTCTAGCGGAGGTTGGGCAGTACTTC. Translating gives CASSQGFLAEVGQYF.

Ten or more counts support this clonotype. The V and J genes are TRBV27 and TRBJ1-5; 8 bases line up with TRBD1. This CDR3 has 17 residues. J was trimmed by 2 bases and V by 6 bases; bases with no gene match: 12. Per germline, CDR1 MNHEY and CDR2 SMNVEV (reference sequence). The chain's CDR3 is CASRSQTGDSGNQPQHF. CDR3 bases: TGTGCCAGCAGATCGCAGACAGGGGACTCCGGCAATCAGCCCCAGCATTTT.

With respect to this clonotype: A much larger clone differs by one base, so this may be a read error. The chain joins TRBV30 to TRBJ1-1; no clear D gene. From germline, CDR1 is GTSNPN and CDR2 SVGIG (reference sequence). This CDR3 is 12 amino acids long. CDR3 residues: CVWSVRNTEAFF. The CDR3 coding sequence is TGTGTCTGGAGTGTTCGGAACACTGAAGCTTTCTTT.

This clonotype was observed many times. This chain connects TRBV4-1 to TRBJ1-1; 9 bases are a match to TRBD1. The length of the CDR3 is 17 residues. Germline assignment: CDR1 MGHRA and CDR2 YSYEKL. V lost 5 bases, J lost 5 bases, and 15 bases stayed unmatched. Written as DNA, the CDR3 is TGCGCCAGCAGCTGGACAGGGGCGCACGTTGGGAAAACTGAAGCTTTCTTT. This gives the protein CASSWTGAHVGKTEAFF.

The chain carries TRBV10-2 and TRBJ1-6; tentative D call: TRBD1 (6 bases). The CDR3 runs to 13 residues. V was cut by 7 bases and J by 7 bases, with 11 bases left in between. Germline V CDR1 and CDR2: WSHSY, SAAADI. The CDR3 nucleotides read TGCGCCAGCATGCGGACAGAAAATTCACCCCTCCACTTT. Its protein is CASMRTENSPLHF.

This clonotype was recorded at least ten times. The J gene is TRBJ1-1, the V gene TRBV4-1; 8 nucleotides align to TRBD1. The CDR3 length is 14 residues. Germline values: CDR1 MGHRA, CDR2 YSYEKL. Trimming cost V 3 bases and J 2 bases; bases outside gene matches: 2. The CDR3 bases are TGCGCCAGCAGCCAGGGACAGGAAAACACTGAAGCTTTCTTT. It is translated as CASSQGQENTEAFF.

This clonotype was observed many times. The chain recombines TRBV5-6 with TRBJ2-5; TRBD2 is a possible D gene (5 bases). V dropped 4 bases and J dropped 1 base, with 14 bases sitting between them. Germline V gene sequence: CDR1 SGHDT, CDR2 YYEEEE. The CDR3 totals 15 residues. CDR3 nucleotides: TGTGCCAGCAGCAATATGGCGGGCCTCCAAGAGACCCAGTACTTC. Translated: CASSNMAGLQETQYF.

A remark on this clonotype: At one boundary the junction diverges from the germline segment, which might be a read error. The rearrangement links TRBV7-3 to TRBJ2-2; 10 nucleotides agree with TRBD1. The CDR3 runs 16 residues. CDR1 is SGHTA, CDR2 FQGTGA, per germline. CDR3 sequence (DNA): TGTGCCAGCAGCCCGGTGGGGGACAGGGGCACCGGGGAGCTGTCTTTT. Protein: CASSPVGDRGTGELSF. The full variable domain, completed using reference TRBV7-3 and TRBJ2-2, is GAGVSQTPSNKVTEKGKYVELRCDPISGHTALYWYRQSLGQGPEFLIYFQGTGAADDSGLPNDRFFAVRPEGSVSTLKIQRTERGDSAVYLCASSPVGDRGTGELSFGEGSRLTVL.

A few counts support this clonotype. With a much larger clone just one base away, this may be a read error. The chain uses TRBV11-2 and TRBJ2-6; D is undetermined. The CDR3 length is 15 residues. Per the germline V gene, CDR1 is SGHAT and CDR2 is FQNNGV. The CDR3 reads CAGSEGVSGANVLTF. CDR3 DNA sequence: TGTGCCGGCAGCGAAGGAGTCTCTGGGGCCAACGTCCTGACTTTC.

This clonotype was seen many times. CDR3 sequence reads: CASRTGTPNQPQHF. CDR3 DNA: TGTGCCAGCAGAACCGGGACACCGAATCAGCCCCAGCATTTT. The chain carries TRBV6-5 and TRBJ1-5; possible D gene TRBD1, 6 bases. The CDR3 extends over 14 amino acids. CDR1 is MNHEY and CDR2 is SVGAGI in the germline V gene. V was pared by 6 bases and J by 4 bases, with 13 bases between.

In its sample, this clonotype was seen many times. This chain links TRBV6-6 with TRBJ2-3; 9 nucleotides line up with TRBD2. This CDR3 has 16 residues. Germline trimming cut 4 bases from V and 6 bases from J; bases unmatched to any gene: 11. Germline loops: CDR1 MNHNY, CDR2 SVGAGI (reference sequence). CDR3 loop: CASSFLAGVGHDTQYF. CDR3 in DNA: TGTGCCAGCAGTTTTTTAGCGGGAGTGGGGCATGATACGCAGTATTTT.

This clonotype was counted only a few times. The CDR3 sequence is CAWSSDRGSQHF. DNA for the CDR3: TGTGCCTGGAGCTCCGACCGTGGGTCCCAGCATTTT. The chain combines TRBV30 with TRBJ1-5; D is ambiguous. Deletions cut 3 bases from V and 11 bases from J, with 14 bases between. The germline CDR1 and CDR2 sequences are GTSNPN and SVGIG (reference sequence). CDR3 size: 12 residues.

This clonotype showed up many times. V is TRBV7-9 and J is TRBJ2-5, with D unclear. The CDR3 is made up of 12 amino acids. Germline lookup yields CDR1 SEHNR and CDR2 FQNEAQ (reference sequence). Trimming cost V 6 bases and J 2 bases, with 7 bases left between them. This CDR3 is CASSLIQETQYF. CDR3 in DNA: TGTGCCAGCAGTCTAATTCAAGAGACCCAGTACTTC. The entire variable domain, with the rest obtained from reference TRBV7-9 and TRBJ2-5, is as follows: DTGVSQNPRHKITKRGQNVTFRCDPISEHNRLYWYRQTLGQGPEFLTYFQNEAQLEKSRLLSDRFSAERPKGSFSTLEIQRTEQGDSAMYLCASSLIQETQYFGPGTRLLVL.

The rearrangement uses TRBV4-1 and TRBJ2-1; D ambiguous. CDR3 length equals 15 residues. V lost 6 bases and J 3 bases, leaving 15 bases between the germline ends. Germline loops: CDR1 MGHRA, CDR2 YSYEKL. The CDR3 reads CASSPDGGVYNEQFF. In DNA form, the CDR3 reads TGCGCCAGCAGTCCGGACGGTGGAGTCTACAATGAGCAGTTCTTC.

This clonotype was seen ten or more times. This chain uses TRBV12-3 or TRBV12-4 with TRBJ1-1; tentatively, D is TRBD1 (6 bases). The CDR3 consists of 14 residues. V was clipped by 4 bases and J by 1 base, with 10 bases between them. In DNA, the CDR3 is TGTGCCAGCAGTTCACAGGGTCGGAACACTGAAGCTTTCTTT. Translation: CASSSQGRNTEAFF.

The sample holds one count of this clonotype. Sequence at one end of the junction differs from germline and may be a read error. This CDR3 is CAISATGSYGQYF. The CDR3 DNA reads TGTGCCATCAGCGCGACAGGGTCCTACGGGCAGTACTTC. The rearrangement links TRBV10-3 to TRBJ2-7, with 7 positions matching TRBD1. The germline V gene has CDR1 ENHRY and CDR2 SYGVKD. This CDR3 has 13 residues.

The chain carries TRBV20-1 and TRBJ2-7; no firm D call. Trimming pared 4 bases from V and 3 bases from J, leaving 13 bases between. The germline CDR1 and CDR2 sequences are DFQATT and SNEGSKA (reference sequence). The CDR3 length is 13 residues. CDR3 nucleotide sequence: TGCAGTGCTAAGGAGCAAACTAACTACGAGCAGTACTTC. This sequence encodes CSAKEQTNYEQYF.

This clonotype was picked up many times. This chain connects TRBV6-2 or TRBV6-3 to TRBJ2-2; no firm D call. Trimming pared 5 bases from V and 1 base from J, leaving 5 bases between. The CDR3 consists of 13 residues. The V gene's germline CDR1 is MNHEY and CDR2 SVGEGT. The CDR3 loop reads CASSHVNTGELFF. CDR3 sequence (DNA): TGTGCCAGCAGTCATGTGAACACCGGGGAGCTGTTTTTT.

This clonotype was recorded many times. The gene calls are TRBV27 and TRBJ1-1; no clear D gene. Germline CDR1 and CDR2: MNHEY and SMNVEV (reference sequence). The CDR3 loop spans 15 amino acids. With 2 bases removed from V and 3 bases from J, the gap between germline ends came to 13 bases. CDR3 protein: CASSLGLIKDTEAFF. CDR3 in DNA: TGTGCCAGCAGTTTAGGGTTAATCAAGGACACTGAAGCTTTCTTT.

This clonotype is a singleton in its sample. This may be a read error: a much more frequent sequence differs by one nucleotide. V usage is TRBV21-1 and J usage is TRBJ1-5. TRBV21-1 is a pseudogene. There are 15 residues in the CDR3. The CDR3 DNA is TGTGCCAGCAGCATACCGTTTCGGGGCAATCAGCCCCAGCATTTT. Translated, it gives CASSIPFRGNQPQHF.

The sample holds many counts of this clonotype. The V and J genes are TRBV7-9 and TRBJ2-3, with D maybe TRBD2 (5 bases). The germline V and J ends were trimmed by 2 bases and 2 bases, with 17 bases remaining between them. This CDR3 has 17 residues. Germline-derived CDR1 and CDR2 are SEHNR and FQNEAQ (reference sequence). The CDR3 nucleotides are TGTGCCAGCAGCTTACTAGGGAGAGACGCCTTCACAGATACGCAGTATTTT. This translates into CASSLLGRDAFTDTQYF.

This clonotype was detected only a few times. The chain carries TRBV27 and TRBJ2-7; TRBD2 might be the D (6 bases). Germline lookup yields CDR1 MNHEY and CDR2 SMNVEV (reference sequence). This CDR3 is built from 15 residues. V was shortened by 4 bases and J by 2 bases, with 15 bases between the two germline ends. CDR3: CASSWGSGYTYEQYF. For the CDR3, the DNA is TGTGCCAGCAGTTGGGGGAGCGGGTATACCTACGAGCAGTACTTC.

This clonotype was seen a handful of times. The chain couples TRBV4-1 to TRBJ2-3; D ambiguous. Between the trimmed V and J ends, which lost 2 bases and 7 bases, there was a span of 16 bases. CDR3 length: 15 residues. Germline V CDR1 and CDR2: MGHRA, YSYEKL. The CDR3 loop reads CASSQISWQENTQYF. CDR3 bases: TGCGCCAGCAGCCAAATATCTTGGCAGGAGAATACGCAGTATTTT.

In this sample, this clonotype turned up a few times. This sequence joins TRBV7-9 and TRBJ2-7; 7 nucleotides align to TRBD1. The V segment lost 7 bases and the J segment 2 bases; nucleotides outside the gene matches: 8. Germline loops: CDR1 SEHNR, CDR2 FQNEAQ (reference sequence). There are 14 residues in the CDR3. The CDR3 sequence is CASTQTGRTYEQYF. The CDR3 region has the DNA TGTGCCAGCACTCAGACAGGGAGAACCTACGAGCAGTACTTC. The full variable domain, rest sourced from reference TRBV7-9 and TRBJ2-7, is DTGVSQNPRHKITKRGQNVTFRCDPISEHNRLYWYRQTLGQGPEFLTYFQNEAQLEKSRLLSDRFSAERPKGSFSTLEIQRTEQGDSAMYLCASTQTGRTYEQYFGPGTRLTVT.

Concerning this clonotype itself: The junction does not match germline at one end; this may be a read error. This chain joins TRBV4-2 and TRBJ2-1; 7 positions agree with TRBD2. Germline V gives CDR1 LGHNA, CDR2 YNFKEQ. This CDR3 comprises 16 residues. The chain's CDR3 is CANSQVATSDYNEQFF. CDR3 coding DNA: TGTGCCAACAGCCAAGTCGCAACTAGCGATTACAATGAGCAGTTCTTC.

CDR3 loop: CASSQVGGHEQYF. CDR3 DNA: TGCGCCAGCAGCCAAGTAGGTGGCCACGAGCAGTACTTC. The V gene is TRBV4-3, the J gene TRBJ2-7; the D is unclear. The germline V gene has CDR1 LGHNA and CDR2 YSLEER. Trimming removed 1 base at V and 5 bases at J, with 9 bases between. The CDR3 totals 13 residues.

The sample holds many counts of this clonotype. V usage is TRBV21-1 and J usage is TRBJ2-7; the table's D call TRBD1 went unverified against the DNA. TRBV21-1 is tagged as a pseudogene. The CDR3 covers 17 residues. The CDR3: CASSKETTGERTYEQYF. The CDR3, as DNA: TGTGCCAGCAGCAAAGAAACCACAGGGGAGAGGACCTACGAGCAGTACTTC.